A single sample gave rise to the 14 T cell receptor beta chains below, sequenced in a study of graft-versus-host responses after intestinal transplantation. Clones were sequenced by immunoSEQ multiplex PCR, and TCRdb holds only the in-frame ones, with some missing. The table lists 85,000 to 95,000 clones, just over 90% of them singletons, with roughly 2% in the top ten. These TCRs are of unknown antigen specificity. The sample consisted of unstimulated CD8+ T cells sorted from spleen or lymph node cells, taken before intestinal transplant. These receptors were collected from a human donor who received an intestinal transplant.

The chain links TRBV30 to TRBJ2-7, with D tentatively TRBD1 (6 bases). The CDR3 loop spans 13 amino acids. Trimming pared 0 bases from V and 3 bases from J, leaving 9 bases between. Germline CDR1 reads GTSNPN; CDR2 reads SVGIG (reference sequence). CDR3 amino acids: CAWSVGTNYEQYF. As DNA, the CDR3 is TGTGCCTGGAGTGTAGGGACAAACTACGAGCAGTACTTC.

This clone appeared once. V and J are TRBV9 and TRBJ2-2, with TRBD1 matching 9 bases. Losses at the gene ends were 4 bases for V and 4 bases for J; bases not matched to a gene: 11. Germline CDR1 SGDLS, CDR2 YYNGEE. There are 17 residues in the CDR3. CDR3 DNA sequence: TGTGCCAGCAGCTCACCGGGACAGGGCTCGGGCACCGGGGAGCTGTTTTTT. Amino acids: CASSSPGQGSGTGELFF.

The chain is built from TRBV7-8 and TRBJ2-3, with TRBD1 matching over 7 bases. Germline lookup yields CDR1 SGHVS and CDR2 FQNEAQ. With V trimmed by 6 bases and J by 2 bases, 5 bases remained unmatched. This CDR3 has 14 residues. The CDR3 bases are TGTGCCAGCAGACCAGACAGGGTCACAGATACGCAGTATTTT. Encoded protein: CASRPDRVTDTQYF.

This chain uses TRBV12-5 with TRBJ1-1; D unresolved. Germline CDR1 and CDR2: LGHNT and FRNRAP. V lost 0 bases, J lost 1 base, and 9 bases lay in between. The CDR3 is 15 residues long. CDR3 protein: CASGLVPTGNTEAFF. CDR3 DNA: TGTGCTAGTGGTTTGGTCCCCACTGGGAACACTGAAGCTTTCTTT.

The chain is built from TRBV6-6 and TRBJ2-1; D is unresolved. This CDR3 comprises 11 residues. Germline V lookup: CDR1 MNHNY, CDR2 SVGAGI (reference sequence). Trimming stripped 2 bases from V and 8 bases from J, with 4 bases between. The CDR3 protein is CASSYADEQFF. In DNA form, the CDR3 reads TGTGCCAGCAGTTACGCGGATGAGCAGTTCTTC.

The rearrangement uses TRBV5-6 and TRBJ1-4; no definite D call. V lost 0 bases, J lost 4 bases, and 13 bases lay in between. CDR1 and CDR2 (germline): SGHDT, YYEEEE. The CDR3 spans 16 residues. The CDR3 spells CASSLAVGGINEKLFF. The CDR3 DNA reads as TGTGCCAGCAGCTTGGCCGTGGGAGGGATTAATGAAAAACTGTTTTTT.

This sequence joins TRBV4-3 and TRBJ2-7, with a weak D call TRBD1 (5 bases). Per the germline V gene, CDR1 is LGHNA and CDR2 is YSLEER. Deletions cut 1 base from V and 4 bases from J, with 11 bases between. CDR3 length: 14 residues. This chain's CDR3 is CASSQAQGIYEQYF. The CDR3 DNA reads as TGCGCCAGCAGCCAAGCGCAGGGAATTTACGAGCAGTACTTC.

J is TRBJ2-3 and V is TRBV30; 9 bases align to TRBD2. This CDR3 spans 15 amino acids. V was pared by 1 base and J by 7 bases, with 9 bases of the junction left unmatched. Germline CDR1 reads GTSNPN; CDR2 reads SVGIG (reference sequence). Here the CDR3 DNA reads TGTGCCTGGAGTGATGGACTAGCGTTAAGAAATACGCAGTATTTT. Its translation is CAWSDGLALRNTQYF.

The chain couples TRBV4-3 to TRBJ1-1, with D unresolved. This CDR3 spans 17 amino acids. Trimming pared 0 bases from V and 1 base from J, leaving 15 bases between. Germline CDR1 LGHNA, CDR2 YSLEER. CDR3 sequence reads: CASSQDRAGSRNTEAFF. The CDR3 nucleotides read TGCGCCAGCAGCCAAGATCGCGCGGGGAGTCGGAACACTGAAGCTTTCTTT.

The chain links TRBV4-3 to TRBJ2-7, with 14 positions matching TRBD2. Trimming removed 4 bases from V and 2 bases from J; junction bases left unmatched: 13. The germline gives CDR1 LGHNA, CDR2 YSLEER. The CDR3 is 19 residues long. CDR3 protein: CASSPSLGLAGGPPYEQYF. The CDR3 DNA reads TGCGCCAGCAGCCCTAGCCTCGGACTAGCGGGGGGCCCTCCCTACGAGCAGTACTTC.

This clone was detected a few times. The chain combines TRBV6-5 with TRBJ1-6; 9 positions match TRBD1. Losses at the gene ends were 5 bases for V and 10 bases for J; bases not matched to a gene: 6. Per the germline V gene, CDR1 is MNHEY and CDR2 is SVGAGI. The CDR3 covers 14 residues. The CDR3: CASSTGTGISPLHF. CDR3 bases: TGTGCCAGCAGTACCGGGACAGGGATCTCACCCCTCCACTTT.

The chain recombines TRBV7-2 with TRBJ2-7; no clear D. Trimming took 1 base from V and 2 from J, leaving 9 bases between them. This CDR3 is built from 14 residues. The germline V gene encodes CDR1 SGHTA and CDR2 FQGNSA. The CDR3 loop reads CASSLVASPYEQYF. The CDR3 region has the DNA TGTGCCAGCAGCTTAGTGGCCAGTCCCTACGAGCAGTACTTC.

The gene calls are TRBV4-1 and TRBJ2-3; 9 bases agree with TRBD1. This CDR3 has 15 amino acids. Trimming removed 3 bases from V and 5 bases from J; junction bases left unmatched: 6. Per germline, CDR1 MGHRA and CDR2 YSYEKL. Here the CDR3 reads CASSHGQGILDTQYF. CDR3 nucleotides: TGCGCCAGCAGCCATGGACAGGGGATTCTAGATACGCAGTATTTT.

V gene TRBV28 combines with J gene TRBJ2-5, with 8 bases matching TRBD2. Trimming cost V 4 bases and J 4 bases; bases outside gene matches: 8. The CDR3 loop spans 15 amino acids. CDR1 MDHEN and CDR2 SYDVKM come from the germline V gene. As DNA, the CDR3 is TGTGCCAGCAGTTCAGAGCGGGGGTTATTAGAGACCCAGTACTTC. This gives the protein CASSSERGLLETQYF.